This entry features one T cell receptor beta chain sequence. This entry is derived from a study of CD8 T cells in Susac syndrome. Overall study: When their blood was taken, the Susac syndrome patients had either not yet had any therapy, were taking corticosteroids, or were taking intravenous immunoglobulin alone.

The patients with Susac syndrome satisfied recently defined diagnostic criteria for either definite or probable disease. Random hexamers were used to reverse transcribe an amount of roughly 0.45 to 1 ug RNA. It was immunoSEQ multiplex PCR that amplified TCR beta CDR3 across 54 Vbeta and 13 Jbeta. One entry per CDR3 protein, called by TCRdb with MiXCR from the immunoSEQ multiplex PCR reads. The sample comprises about 200,000 distinct CDR3 sequences, around nine tenths of which are singletons, and around 0.1% rests with the top ten. The CDR3 spans 14 residues. V lost 8 bases, J lost 7 bases, and 20 bases lay in between. The germline CDR1 and CDR2 sequences are SNHLY and FYNNEI.

The sequence was obtained from a human donor with Susac syndrome. This sequence joins TRBV2 and TRBJ2-5, with D possibly TRBD1 on 6 matching bases. The sample taken for sequencing was CD4+ T cells from PBMCs. This CDR3 reads CASSLDSARRTQYF. The CDR3, as DNA: TGTGCCAGCTCCTTGGACAGTGCGAGGAGGACCCAGTACTTC.